This T cell receptor beta chain derives from a study of identical twins. Overall study results and limits: Surplus twin overlap in beta out-of-frame sequences was less pronounced. Analyses based on zero insertions could be partly confounded by invariant MAIT and iNKT cells.

The ends lost 4 bases at V and 2 bases at J; junction bases unmatched: 10. The CDR3 loop spans 16 amino acids. Germline CDR1 reads SGHRS; CDR2 reads YFSETQ. Unique molecular identifiers were present on the cDNA, which also gained a universal primer site by template switching. A single record per CDR3 protein comes from TCRdb applying MiXCR to the 5' RACE reads. This sample has roughly 290,000 distinct CDR3 sequences; over 8.5% occur once, and the top ten carry around 7.1%. This clonotype was observed a handful of times. Its specificity is unknown. This sample also belongs to another study, concerning yellow fever vaccine responses in identical twins.

This clonotype was obtained from a woman aged 18-30 years in good health. The chain carries TRBV5-1 and TRBJ2-5, with TRBD2 matching over 8 bases. Source material: CD8+ T cells sorted from blood. The CDR3 coding sequence is TGCGCCAGCAGCCAAGGACTAGCCCCCCGGCAAGAGACCCAGTACTTC. Protein: CASSQGLAPRQETQYF.